Listed here are 17 T cell receptor beta chains from one sample, sequenced in a study of blood T cell repertoires in COVID-19. The data were produced by immunoSEQ multiplex PCR, yet TCRdb's version contains in-frame clones alone and is incomplete. The sample lists some 450,000 clones, 88% seen once, with around 13% in the top ten. Material: peripheral blood. These receptors were collected from a woman aged 45-60 years with COVID-19, enrolled during active disease.

The chain employs TRBV5-1 and TRBJ1-1; D unresolved. V was clipped by 2 bases and J by 1 base, with 9 bases between them. CDR1 SGHRS and CDR2 YFSETQ come from the germline V gene. The CDR3 spans 14 residues. CDR3 sequence: CASSLRRGNTEAFF. The CDR3 DNA follows: TGCGCCAGCAGCTTAAGGCGGGGGAACACTGAAGCTTTCTTT.

The chain recombines TRBV5-6 with TRBJ2-3; 8 nucleotides line up with TRBD2. From germline, CDR1 is SGHDT and CDR2 YYEEEE. CDR3 length: 16 amino acids. V dropped 0 bases and J dropped 4; count of bases not matched to a gene: 7. CDR3 region: CASSLGSGGRADTQYF. The DNA of the CDR3 is TGTGCCAGCAGCTTGGGGAGCGGGGGACGAGCAGATACGCAGTATTTT.

The chain has TRBV11-3 and TRBJ2-7, with 8 bases identical to TRBD1. V was clipped by 5 bases and J by 4 bases; unmatched bases: 7. CDR3 size: 14 residues. The germline V gene has CDR1 SGHNT and CDR2 YENEEA. This CDR3 is CASSLGTGFYEQYF. The CDR3 DNA reads TGTGCCAGCAGCCTTGGGACAGGTTTTTACGAGCAGTACTTC.

The V gene is TRBV9, the J gene TRBJ2-1; TRBD2 agrees at 13 bases. The CDR3 runs 19 residues. Germline V lookup: CDR1 SGDLS, CDR2 YYNGEE. V was pared by 3 bases and J by 2 bases, with 11 bases of the junction left unmatched. This CDR3 reads CASSGGGTSGVGTYNEQFF. CDR3 sequence (DNA): TGTGCCAGCAGCGGCGGAGGGACTAGCGGGGTTGGAACCTACAATGAGCAGTTCTTC.

This chain joins TRBV11-3 and TRBJ2-5; 11 bases map to TRBD2. The CDR3 covers 16 residues. After removal of 4 bases from V and 5 bases from J, the junction contained 9 bases not matched to a gene. Germline CDR1 reads SGHNT; CDR2 reads YENEEA. DNA for the CDR3: TGTGCCAGCAGCTCCTATAGCGGGGGGGCGGCCGAGACCCAGTACTTC. Encoded protein: CASSSYSGGAAETQYF.

The chain carries TRBV6-6 and TRBJ2-4, with 10 bases identical to TRBD1. J gave up 1 base and V 8 bases, and 17 bases lay outside the gene matches. The CDR3 sequence is 19 residues long. From germline, CDR1 is MNHNY and CDR2 SVGAGI (reference sequence). The CDR3 protein is CASRPFGTGDKKAKNIQYF. In DNA, the CDR3 is TGTGCCAGCCGTCCGTTTGGGACAGGGGACAAGAAGGCCAAAAACATTCAGTACTTC.

The chain carries TRBV24-1 and TRBJ1-1, with 7 bases fitting TRBD1. The CDR3 is 14 residues long. CDR1 KGHDR and CDR2 SFDVKD come from the germline V gene. V gave up 6 bases and J gave up 11 bases; unmatched junction bases: 14. CDR3 sequence reads: CATSITGQFEGAFF. As DNA, the CDR3 is TGTGCCACCAGTATCACGGGACAGTTCGAGGGGGCTTTCTTT.

The CDR3 nucleotides read TGTGCCAGCAGCTTGGATACAGGAGAGACCCAGTACTTC. Amino acid sequence: CASSLDTGETQYF. The V and J genes are TRBV5-4 and TRBJ2-5; tentatively, D is TRBD1 (5 bases). There are 13 residues in the CDR3. Between the trimmed V and J ends, which lost 0 bases and 4 bases, there was a span of 7 bases. Germline CDR1 SGHNT, CDR2 YYREEE (reference sequence).

The V gene is TRBV6-5, the J gene TRBJ2-1; 9 bases map to TRBD1. Per the germline V gene, CDR1 is MNHEY and CDR2 is SVGAGI. The V segment lost 7 bases and the J segment 10 bases; nucleotides outside the gene matches: 11. The CDR3 is 14 residues long. This chain's CDR3 is CASNLRTGANEQFF. In DNA, the CDR3 is TGTGCCAGCAACCTTCGGACAGGGGCAAACGAGCAGTTCTTC.

This clone has only one observation. The chain combines TRBV7-2 with TRBJ1-1; D possibly corresponds to TRBD1 (6 bases). Germline CDR1 is SGHTA and CDR2 is FQGNSA. The CDR3 runs to 15 residues. The V gene lost 1 base and the J gene lost 0 bases, with 9 bases spanning the gap. The CDR3 sequence is CASSLDTGMNTEAFF. The CDR3 DNA sequence: TGTGCCAGCAGCTTAGACACAGGGATGAACACTGAAGCTTTCTTT.

A few counts support this clone. This chain connects TRBV2 to TRBJ2-1; 9 nucleotides agree with TRBD1. The CDR3 extends over 11 amino acids. Germline CDR1 SNHLY, CDR2 FYNNEI. V trimming: 8 bases; J trimming: 8 bases; junction bases outside the gene matches: 1. In nucleotides, the CDR3 is TGTGCCAGCGGACAGGGGTATGAGCAGTTCTTC. Its protein is CASGQGYEQFF.

The chain joins TRBV12-3 or TRBV12-4 to TRBJ1-3, with unresolved D. The CDR3 contains 13 residues. V dropped 3 bases and J dropped 4 bases, with 7 bases sitting between them. Here the CDR3 reads CASSFISGNTIYF. DNA for the CDR3: TGTGCCAGCAGTTTTATATCCGGAAACACCATATATTTT.

Worth noting for this clone: Sequence at one end of the junction differs from germline and may be a read error. V is TRBV11-2 and J is TRBJ2-3, with TRBD2 matching over 11 bases. The CDR3 runs 16 residues. Germline V gene data show CDR1 as SGHAT and CDR2 as FQNNGV. CDR3 in DNA: TGTGCCAGCAGCCTAGATAGCGGGGGGGCCGGGAATACGCAGTATTTT. Translation gives CASSLDSGGAGNTQYF.

This chain uses TRBV9 with TRBJ2-7; 7 bases are shared with TRBD1. The CDR3 contains 14 residues. From germline, CDR1 is SGDLS and CDR2 YYNGEE. The V gene end was trimmed by 0 bases and the J gene end by 7 bases; junction bases not matched to a gene: 7. This chain's CDR3 is CASSVAPRDREQYF. The CDR3, as DNA: TGTGCCAGCAGCGTAGCCCCTAGGGACAGAGAGCAGTACTTC.

The chain combines TRBV21-1 with TRBJ1-6; the table gives TRBD1 as D, unverified against the DNA. TRBV21-1 represents a pseudogene. This CDR3 is 15 amino acids long. As DNA, the CDR3 is TGTGCCCCGAGAAGACCGGGACAGGGGTATTCACCCCTCCACTTT. Protein product: CAPRRPGQGYSPLHF.

There are a few counts of this clone. V is TRBV10-3 and J is TRBJ2-3, with 9 bases fitting TRBD2. Germline V gene sequence: CDR1 ENHRY, CDR2 SYGVKD. The CDR3 runs to 17 residues. V was pared by 3 bases and J by 4 bases, with 11 bases of the junction left unmatched. The CDR3 here is CAISEGASGARPDTQYF. As DNA, the CDR3 is TGTGCCATCAGTGAAGGGGCTAGCGGGGCCCGACCAGATACGCAGTATTTT.

The chain is built from TRBV4-2 and TRBJ2-6, with 7 bases that match TRBD2. V lost 4 bases to trimming and J lost 2 bases; unmatched junction nucleotides: 5. This CDR3 has 16 residues. Germline values: CDR1 LGHNA, CDR2 YNFKEQ. The CDR3 DNA follows: TGTGCCAGCAGCCGGTCGGGGAGGGCTGGGGCCAACGTCCTGACTTTC. Residues: CASSRSGRAGANVLTF.